Sequencing of this T cell receptor beta chain was carried out in a study of OX40 agonist ivuxolimab in advanced cancers. Study at large: Patients received the agonistic anti-OX40 (CD134) antibody ivuxolimab.

Study findings and constraints: Certain nonresponders additionally had low normalized T-cell clonal expansion.

Concerning this clone itself: Its antigen remains unidentified.

CDR3 size: 15 residues. Germline V lookup: CDR1 WNHNN, CDR2 SYGVQD (reference sequence). V lost 0 bases to trimming and J lost 2 bases; unmatched junction nucleotides: 3. Generated by immunoSEQ multiplex PCR, the TCRdb table keeps only in-frame clones and is missing some. There are 45,000 to 70,000 clones in the sample; 75% to 85% occur only once, and over 3% lies in the top ten. The chain links TRBV10-1 to TRBJ1-1, with 7 nucleotides matching TRBD1. The specimen comprised CD4+ or CD8+ T cells sorted from blood, sampled in a trial of the OX40 agonist ivuxolimab. The clonotype originates from an adult with an advanced solid tumor such as melanoma, head and neck, liver or kidney cancer. The CDR3 spells CASSESGGANTEAFF. The CDR3 coding sequence is TGCGCCAGCAGTGAGTCAGGGGGCGCAAACACTGAAGCTTTCTTT.